A selection of T cell receptor beta chains follows, all from one sample in a study of cytomegalovirus exposure and HLA in healthy donors. The table came from immunoSEQ multiplex PCR; TCRdb's copy has only in-frame clones and leaves some out. The profile shows about 190,000 clones, approximately 84% of them singletons. The sequenced sample consisted of PBMCs. The receptors shown here come from a woman between 18 and 29 years old in good health and CMV-seropositive. The CDR3 runs from the conserved cysteine through the conserved F or W. Each record gives: J gene, V gene, CDR3 protein.

>TRBJ1-2|TRBV9
CASSKTGDYGYTF
>TRBJ1-2|TRBV27
CATREGNGYGYTF
>TRBJ2-5|TRBV5-4
CASSLETSGGTQYF
>TRBJ2-5|TRBV5-1
CASSFEASETQYF
>TRBJ2-5|TRBV6-1
CASKEAGLLETQYF
>TRBJ2-5|TRBV7-2
CASTHLRETQYF
>TRBJ2-2|TRBV19
CASIREGLGTGELFF
>TRBJ2-7|TRBV7-9
CASSPGLGVVYEQYF
>TRBJ1-3|TRBV4-3
CASSQEDRGVGNTIYF
>TRBJ2-6|TRBV9
CASSVGQGTGANVLTF
>TRBJ2-2|TRBV7-8
CASSLGGGVITGELFF
>TRBJ1-1|TRBV7-3
CASSLGGSEAFF
>TRBJ2-5|TRBV9
CASSALAGGSQETQYF
>TRBJ2-7|TRBV4-1
CASSQDGDSWSFEQYF
>TRBJ1-6|TRBV27
CASSASQGAQNSPLHF
>TRBJ1-1|TRBV7-9
CASSPRTGGNTEAFF
>TRBJ2-1|TRBV11-2
CASSRTSGGRNSYNEQFF
>TRBJ2-1|TRBV28
CASSLRSEQFF
>TRBJ1-6|TRBV28
CASSLPTESNSPLHF
>TRBJ1-3|TRBV7-8
CASSFITGNTIYF
>TRBJ1-2|TRBV5-6
CASSLDRGLYGYTF
>TRBJ2-3|TRBV4-2
CASSQGTSGGPDTQYF